These 31 T cell receptor beta chains came from one sample sequenced in a study of Graves' ophthalmopathy and Graves' hyperthyroidism. Using RNA transcripts, the TCR beta CDR3 regions were amplified. First-round RT-PCR with HTBI primers preceded a second-round multiplex PCR. Each CDR3 protein gets one entry after TCRdb re-called the multiplex PCR reads with MiXCR. This table has under 350,000 distinct CDR3 sequences, 15% to 20% appearing once. The sample consisted of peripheral blood. Source of these receptors: an adult man with Graves' ophthalmopathy.

This clonotype has a count of ten or more. V usage is TRBV4-1 and J usage is TRBJ1-2, with D possibly being TRBD1 (5 bases). This CDR3 region has 14 residues. Germline assignment: CDR1 MGHRA and CDR2 YSYEKL. V dropped 1 base and J dropped 7 bases, with 13 bases sitting between them. CDR3 DNA: TGCGCCAGCAGCCAAGGCGGTGGACAACCTGGCTACACCTTC. Translation gives CASSQGGGQPGYTF.

This clonotype showed up many times. A read error may explain this, as a much larger clone is one base away. CDR3 residues: CASSFGRDTGAFF. Written as DNA, the CDR3 is TGTGCCAGCAGTTTTGGGAGGGACACTGGAGCTTTCTTT. V and J are TRBV12-3 or TRBV12-4 and TRBJ1-1; D might be TRBD1 (6 bases). There are 13 residues in the CDR3.

This clonotype was observed at least ten times. The V call is TRBV9, the J call TRBJ1-5; D unclear. V lost 0 bases and J 6 bases, leaving 7 bases between the germline ends. Germline CDR1 reads SGDLS; CDR2 reads YYNGEE. This CDR3 has 13 residues. CDR3 sequence: CASSVAHGQPQHF. The CDR3 nucleotides are TGTGCCAGCAGCGTAGCCCACGGTCAGCCCCAGCATTTT.

This clonotype was recorded at least ten times. The rearrangement links TRBV12-3 or TRBV12-4 to TRBJ1-2; D remains ambiguous. V shed 6 bases and J shed 0 bases, with 11 bases lying between them. The CDR3 runs 14 residues. The CDR3 bases are TGTGCCAGCAGACTGGGAACGACTAACTATGGCTACACCTTC. Translation gives CASRLGTTNYGYTF.

This clonotype was detected only a few times. A much larger clonotype is one base distant, so this may be a read error. The CDR3 bases are TGTGCCAGCAGCTTAGAACAGGCCTCCTACGAGCAGTACTTC. Its translation: CASSLEQASYEQYF. This rearrangement joins TRBV7-2 to TRBJ2-7; possible D gene TRBD1, 5 bases. Germline CDR1 reads SGHTA; CDR2 reads FQGNSA. Trimming took 1 base from V and 0 from J, leaving 7 bases between them. This CDR3 region has 14 residues.

In its sample, this clonotype was seen many times. V is TRBV29-1 and J is TRBJ1-2, with 11 bases lining up with TRBD1. The CDR3 loop spans 16 amino acids. The germline V gene encodes CDR1 SQVTM and CDR2 ANQGSEA. V gave up 4 bases and J gave up 4 bases; unmatched junction bases: 11. Written as DNA, the CDR3 is TGCAGCGTTGTAAGAGGACAGGGGGCCTACCCCTATGGCTACACCTTC. This codes for CSVVRGQGAYPYGYTF.

This clonotype was recorded at least ten times. This chain joins TRBV11-2 and TRBJ1-2; no reliable D call. CDR3 length: 11 residues. Germline CDR1 reads SGHAT; CDR2 reads FQNNGV. With 3 bases removed from V and 7 bases from J, the gap between germline ends came to 6 bases. CDR3 sequence: CASSFASGYTF. In DNA, the CDR3 is TGTGCCAGCAGCTTCGCATCTGGCTACACCTTC.

This clonotype has at least ten counts. This chain joins TRBV4-2 and TRBJ2-2; 8 bases map to TRBD2. Germline V lookup: CDR1 LGHNA, CDR2 YNFKEQ. With 9 bases clipped from V and 3 bases from J, the junction kept 6 bases outside the gene matches. The length of the CDR3 is 14 residues. CDR3 amino acids: CASKQREYTGELFF. CDR3 sequence (DNA): TGTGCCAGTAAGCAGCGGGAGTACACCGGGGAGCTGTTTTTT.

This clonotype has ten or more counts. The rearrangement uses TRBV20-1 and TRBJ2-7; D gene ambiguous. Between the trimmed V and J ends, which lost 5 bases and 4 bases, there was a span of 18 bases. Germline values: CDR1 DFQATT, CDR2 SNEGSKA (reference sequence). The CDR3 spans 14 residues. The CDR3 here is CSADHPTLKYEQYF. Here the CDR3 DNA reads TGCAGTGCTGACCACCCAACCCTTAAGTACGAGCAGTACTTC.

This chain connects TRBV28 to TRBJ1-1; tentatively, D is TRBD1 (5 bases). This CDR3 is built from 15 residues. CDR1 MDHEN and CDR2 SYDVKM come from the germline V gene. Between the trimmed V and J ends, which lost 6 bases and 1 base, there was a span of 15 bases. The CDR3 region has the DNA TGTGCCAGCAGCACCGACAGAATGTGGAACACTGAAGCTTTCTTT. This encodes CASSTDRMWNTEAFF.

There are many counts of this clonotype. The CDR3 here is CASSLAGDSETQYF. CDR3 sequence (DNA): TGTGCCAGCAGCTTAGCGGGGGACTCAGAGACCCAGTACTTC. The genes are TRBV7-2 and TRBJ2-5; D might be TRBD2 (6 bases). V lost 0 bases and J lost 4, with 9 bases in between. The CDR3 totals 14 residues. Germline V gene data show CDR1 as SGHTA and CDR2 as FQGNSA.

This clonotype was counted ten times or more. The chain has TRBV28 and TRBJ2-7, with TRBD2 identical over 7 bases. Germline CDR1 reads MDHEN; CDR2 reads SYDVKM. J was trimmed by 1 base and V by 1 base; bases with no gene match: 10. This CDR3 is 17 amino acids long. The CDR3 DNA sequence: TGTGCCAGCAGTTTATTAGCGGGCGGGGCCGTTTCCTACGAGCAGTACTTC. Translation gives CASSLLAGGAVSYEQYF.

Ten or more counts support this clonotype. The chain uses TRBV30 and TRBJ2-5, with a possible D match to TRBD2 (6 bases). The CDR3 contains 14 residues. CDR1 and CDR2 (germline): GTSNPN, SVGIG (reference sequence). V lost 2 bases and J lost 3, with 13 bases in between. Here the CDR3 reads CAWSPAGREETQYF. CDR3 DNA sequence: TGTGCCTGGAGTCCGGCCGGGAGAGAAGAGACCCAGTACTTC.

To note about this clonotype: One end of the junction fails to match germline, which may point to a read error. The chain is built from TRBV6-1 and TRBJ2-2, with a tentative D call TRBD2 (5 bases). Germline CDR1 and CDR2: MNHNS and SASEGT. The CDR3 extends over 15 amino acids. CDR3 sequence: CASRTGKANTGELSF. The CDR3 DNA reads as TGTGCCAGCAGGACCGGGAAAGCGAACACCGGGGAGCTGTCTTTT.

This clonotype came up many times. The V call is TRBV7-9, the J call TRBJ2-7, with 7 bases fitting TRBD1. V lost 4 bases and J lost 7; bases outside the gene matches: 10. Germline-derived CDR1 and CDR2 are SEHNR and FQNEAQ (reference sequence). The CDR3 totals 14 residues. CDR3 region: CASSYRDRASEQYF. CDR3 DNA sequence: TGTGCCAGCAGCTACCGAGACAGGGCCTCGGAGCAGTACTTC.

This clonotype was seen many times. This chain uses TRBV29-1 with TRBJ2-5; TRBD1 matches 7 bases. CDR1 and CDR2 from the germline V gene are SQVTM and ANQGSEA. V trimming: 4 bases; J trimming: 0 bases; junction bases outside the gene matches: 2. The CDR3 has 13 amino acids. The CDR3 bases are TGCAGCGTTGGTGGGACAGACCAAGAGACCCAGTACTTC. It encodes CSVGGTDQETQYF.

The chain couples TRBV2 to TRBJ1-5; possible D gene TRBD1, 6 bases. The germline gives CDR1 SNHLY, CDR2 FYNNEI. The CDR3 spans 14 residues. V lost 9 bases and J 6 bases, leaving 18 bases between the germline ends. Here the CDR3 DNA reads TGTGCCAGTAGGGGGGGGCGCGGTAGTCAGCCCCAGCATTTT. It encodes CASRGGRGSQPQHF.

Ten or more counts support this clonotype. The J gene is TRBJ2-5, the V gene TRBV6-1; TRBD1 matches 9 bases. The CDR3 totals 13 residues. The V segment lost 6 bases and the J segment 5 bases; nucleotides outside the gene matches: 4. Per the germline V gene, CDR1 is MNHNS and CDR2 is SASEGT. The CDR3 nucleotides are TGTGCCAGCAGAGGGACAGGGATGGAGACCCAGTACTTC. It translates to CASRGTGMETQYF.

This chain connects TRBV3-1 to TRBJ2-7, with D maybe TRBD2 (7 bases). From germline, CDR1 is LGHDT and CDR2 YNNKEL (reference sequence). The CDR3 is 15 residues long. The V gene lost 4 bases and the J gene lost 3 bases, with 16 bases spanning the gap. The CDR3 region is CASSRGGGLDYEQYF. The CDR3 bases are TGTGCCAGCAGCCGGGGGGGGGGCTTAGACTACGAGCAGTACTTC.

The sample holds many counts of this clonotype. The rearrangement joins TRBV5-1 to TRBJ2-7; TRBD1 matches at 8 bases. This CDR3 is 15 amino acids long. Trimming cost V 4 bases and J 0 bases; bases outside gene matches: 6. Germline-derived CDR1 and CDR2 are SGHRS and YFSETQ. CDR3: CASSLSGTGSYEQYF. The CDR3 region has the DNA TGCGCCAGCAGCCTTTCCGGGACAGGCTCCTACGAGCAGTACTTC.

This clonotype was seen many times. The chain has TRBV28 and TRBJ1-2; D is unclear. CDR1 MDHEN and CDR2 SYDVKM come from the germline V gene. The CDR3 is made up of 11 amino acids. Trimming left V 7 bases short and J 8 bases short, with 11 bases between. The CDR3 spells CASTAGLGYTF. The CDR3 region has the DNA TGTGCCAGCACGGCGGGCTTGGGCTACACCTTC.

The sample holds many counts of this clonotype. The chain recombines TRBV20-1 with TRBJ2-7, with TRBD2 matching over 15 bases. The length of the CDR3 is 18 residues. The ends lost 0 bases at V and 4 bases at J; junction bases unmatched: 10. The germline V gene encodes CDR1 DFQATT and CDR2 SNEGSKA (reference sequence). The CDR3 loop reads CSAREGWTSGGAGYEQYF. CDR3 nucleotides: TGCAGTGCTAGAGAGGGATGGACTAGCGGGGGGGCAGGTTACGAGCAGTACTTC.

This clonotype showed up many times. The CDR3 sequence is CASSQVGQGNTGELFF. CDR3 in DNA: TGTGCCAGCAGCCAAGTGGGACAGGGGAACACCGGGGAGCTGTTTTTT. The V call is TRBV4-2, the J call TRBJ2-2, with 9 bases lining up with TRBD1. Germline loops: CDR1 LGHNA, CDR2 YNFKEQ. J gave up 1 base and V 1 base, and 1 base lay outside the gene matches. The CDR3 is made up of 16 amino acids.

With respect to this clonotype: At one end, the junction sequence differs from germline, possibly due to a read error. The chain recombines TRBV11-2 with TRBJ2-7; tentatively, D is TRBD2 (7 bases). The CDR3 length is 16 residues. From germline, CDR1 is SGHAT and CDR2 FQNNGV. The CDR3 sequence is CASRFGGGDLFYEQYF. CDR3 nucleotides: TGTGCCAGCCGCTTCGGCGGGGGCGACCTCTTCTACGAGCAGTACTTC.

This clonotype was seen many times. This sequence joins TRBV19 and TRBJ2-5, with 9 positions matching TRBD2. Germline V gives CDR1 LNHDA, CDR2 SQIVND (reference sequence). The CDR3 is 14 amino acids. Losses at the gene ends were 8 bases for V and 4 bases for J; bases not matched to a gene: 8. CDR3 amino acids: CASVAGGAPETQYF. Written as DNA, the CDR3 is TGTGCCAGTGTCGCGGGAGGGGCCCCAGAGACCCAGTACTTC.

This clonotype was seen many times. The chain uses TRBV15 and TRBJ2-2; perhaps D is TRBD1 or TRBD2 (5 bases each). The V gene lost 4 bases and the J gene lost 1 base, with 13 bases spanning the gap. This CDR3 is 16 amino acids long. Germline CDR1 LNHNV, CDR2 YYDKDF (reference sequence). The CDR3 nucleotides are TGTGCCACCAGCACTAGGGAGAGGGGGAACACCGGGGAGCTGTTTTTT. It yields the protein CATSTRERGNTGELFF.

Regarding this clonotype: Given a much more abundant clone one base away, this may be a read error. The chain couples TRBV7-7 to TRBJ1-1; D is ambiguous. CDR1 and CDR2 (germline): SSHAT, FNYEAQ (reference sequence). This CDR3 spans 13 amino acids. Here the CDR3 reads CASKVSENTEASF. DNA of the CDR3: TGTGCTAGCAAAGTATCTGAGAACACTGAAGCTTCCTTT.

This clonotype was seen many times. The chain employs TRBV20-1 and TRBJ2-7, with 8 bases fitting TRBD2. This CDR3 has 13 amino acids. From germline, CDR1 is DFQATT and CDR2 SNEGSKA (reference sequence). The J segment lost 3 bases and the V segment lost 8 bases, leaving 9 bases of the junction unmatched. The CDR3, as DNA: TGCAGTCCCCGGGGGGCGGGAGGCTACGAGCAGTACTTC. It yields the protein CSPRGAGGYEQYF.

The table lists this clonotype with many counts. The chain links TRBV6-5 to TRBJ1-5; 7 bases fit TRBD1. The ends lost 6 bases at V and 0 bases at J; junction bases unmatched: 11. The germline CDR1 and CDR2 sequences are MNHEY and SVGAGI. This CDR3 comprises 17 residues. CDR3 in DNA: TGTGCCAGCAGCTATTACCCTACAGGGGTTAGCAATCAGCCCCAGCATTTT. This encodes CASSYYPTGVSNQPQHF.

This rearrangement joins TRBV27 to TRBJ2-5; D is unclear. V was pared by 6 bases and J by 2 bases, with 16 bases between. This CDR3 has 15 residues. The germline V gene encodes CDR1 MNHEY and CDR2 SMNVEV (reference sequence). The DNA for the CDR3 is TGTGCCAGCAGCTCTATCACTGGGCTACAAGAGACCCAGTACTTC. Translating it yields CASSSITGLQETQYF.

This chain connects TRBV6-1 to TRBJ2-7, with D perhaps TRBD1 or TRBD2 (6 bases each). V was pared by 4 bases and J by 6 bases, with 16 bases between. The CDR3 covers 14 residues. Germline-derived CDR1 and CDR2 are MNHNS and SASEGT. CDR3 residues: CASSVGASEAEQYF. The CDR3 DNA is TGTGCCAGCAGTGTGGGGGCTAGCGAGGCCGAGCAGTACTTC.